The 2 T cell receptor beta chains reported below all come from one sample, sequenced in a study of response to subunit inactivated influenza vaccine (dated 2018 in TCRdb). The library was generated by RT-PCR. Sequencing used an Illumina HiSeq 2500. TCRdb trimmed the raw reads at Q25, called clones with MiXCR and kept productive beta chains. Identical CDR3 protein sequences are pooled into one entry, listed with their most common genes and DNA. For this sample there are around 710,000 distinct CDR3 sequences; approximately 15% appear just once. 5.5% to 7% of the sample goes to the ten largest clones. This sample comprised PBMCs from blood, obtained 14 days before vaccination. These receptors originate from a man in his fifties or sixties who received an inactivated influenza vaccine. Donor details come from another sample of the same person, matched by shared clones.

Ten or more counts support this clonotype. The chain carries TRBV29-1 and TRBJ1-2; D not certain. The CDR3 has 10 residues. V shed 5 bases and J shed 8 bases, with 9 bases lying between them. Germline CDR1 is SQVTM and CDR2 is ANQGSEA. The CDR3 DNA is TGCAGCGTTTCGGACCTGGGCTACACCTTC. It translates to CSVSDLGYTF.

This clonotype has more than one count but fewer than ten. The V call is TRBV7-2, the J call TRBJ1-2, with TRBD1 identical over 8 bases. The CDR3 has 13 amino acids. V lost 8 bases, J lost 8 bases, and 10 bases stayed unmatched. Germline CDR1 is SGHTA and CDR2 is FQGNSA. The CDR3 region is CASSRGQVDGYTF. The CDR3 nucleotides are TGTGCCAGCTCCAGGGGACAGGTGGACGGCTACACCTTC.